Here is one TCR beta chain with its context. Its antigen is as yet unknown. The CDR3 has 13 amino acids. Trimming removed 0 bases at V and 4 bases at J, with 7 bases between. CDR1 and CDR2 (germline): SGHTS, YDEGEE. The sample is drawn from a study of radiotherapy plus CTLA-4 blockade in lung cancer. Whole-study results and caveats: Early blood T cell clone changes and increased post-radiation serum interferon-beta were reportedly the strongest response predictors. In blood, after radiotherapy plus ipilimumab, tumor-derived TCR clones expanded.

The table came from immunoSEQ multiplex PCR; TCRdb's copy has only in-frame clones and leaves some out. There are 45,000 to 55,000 clones in the sample; 75% to 90% occur only once, and around a sixth lies in the top ten. The sample here was peripheral blood, taken from a patient treated with radiotherapy plus ipilimumab. The receptor was isolated from a human donor with non-small cell lung cancer that progressed on radiotherapy plus ipilimumab. Some clones in this sample may be carry-over from other donors' samples. This chain uses TRBV5-8 with TRBJ1-2; D not resolved. The CDR3 loop is CASSLDGSYGYTF. Here the CDR3 DNA reads TGTGCCAGCAGCTTGGACGGGAGCTATGGCTACACCTTC.